The rows below give T cell receptor beta chains drawn from one sample of a study of cytomegalovirus exposure and HLA in healthy donors. Only in-frame clones appear in the TCRdb table, and some are missing; sequencing was by immunoSEQ multiplex PCR. The sample gives some 150,000 clones, roughly 85% of which show up once; about 0.66% is in the top ten. Material for sequencing was PBMCs. The receptors originated from a male donor in good health and CMV-seronegative. Both conserved end residues are part of each CDR3. The order of the fields is V gene, clone size, J gene, D gene, CDR3 protein, CDR3 DNA. The D gene is left open where the match is weak. The size field is filled for only some rows; it gives once, few, many or a size class.

>TRBV5-1|.|TRBJ1-2|TRBD1
CASSLTWTGPYGYTF
TGCGCCAGCAGCTTGACGTGGACAGGGCCCTATGGCTACACCTTC
>TRBV5-1|.|TRBJ1-2|.
CASSIDSPRGYTF
TGCGCCAGCAGCATCGACAGCCCCAGAGGCTACACCTTC
>TRBV4-3|.|TRBJ1-6|.
CASSQDQGYNSPLHF
TGCGCCAGCAGCCAAGATCAGGGATATAATTCACCCCTCCACTTT
>TRBV15|few|TRBJ2-2|.
CATSNALAGGDTGELFF
TGTGCCACCAGCAACGCTCTCGCCGGCGGGGACACCGGGGAGCTGTTTTTT
>TRBV10-2|once|TRBJ1-2|.
CASSESLGGYTF
TGCGCCAGTAGTGAGTCGCTAGGTGGCTACACCTTC
>TRBV7-2|.|TRBJ1-1|.
CASSSPGERLINTEAFF
TGTGCCAGCAGCAGCCCAGGGGAACGTCTAATTAACACTGAAGCTTTCTTT
>TRBV6-6|.|TRBJ1-2|TRBD1
CASSYSGPYPGQGWTF
TGTGCCAGCAGTTACTCAGGGCCTTATCCGGGACAGGGGTGGACCTTC
>TRBV28|.|TRBJ1-5|TRBD1
CASRGQGSNQPQHF
TGTGCCAGCAGGGGACAGGGGAGCAATCAGCCCCAGCATTTT
>TRBV5-1|.|TRBJ1-1|.
CASRTGSQNTEAFF
TGCGCCAGCCGCACAGGGTCCCAGAACACTGAAGCTTTCTTT
>TRBV18|.|TRBJ2-7|TRBD1
CASLPGQGNEQYF
TGTGCCAGCTTACCGGGACAGGGGAACGAGCAGTACTTC
>TRBV5-6|once|TRBJ1-4|.
CASSLAAGKLFF
TGTGCCAGCAGCTTGGCGGCAGGGAAACTGTTTTTT
>TRBV27|.|TRBJ1-6|.
CASRGGHNSPLHF
TGTGCCAGCAGGGGGGGGCATAATTCACCCCTCCACTTT
>TRBV9|.|TRBJ1-1|TRBD1
CASSFGTGAKNTEAFF
TGTGCCAGCAGCTTTGGGACAGGGGCGAAGAACACTGAAGCTTTCTTT
>TRBV7-6|.|TRBJ2-1|TRBD2
CASSPSTTSDVGEQFF
TGTGCCAGCAGCCCGAGCACGACTAGCGACGTGGGTGAGCAGTTCTTC
>TRBV6-6|few|TRBJ2-7|TRBD1
CASSFPRTGSPEQYF
TGTGCCAGCAGTTTTCCCCGGACAGGGTCGCCCGAGCAGTACTTC
>TRBV5-6|.|TRBJ1-1|TRBD1
CASSLTGGRMNTEAFF
TGTGCCAGCAGCTTGACAGGGGGCAGAATGAACACTGAAGCTTTCTTT
>TRBV5-4|.|TRBJ2-7|TRBD2
CASSHRGGLGEQYF
TGTGCCAGCAGTCATCGGGGGGGCCTCGGCGAGCAGTACTTC
>TRBV2|.|TRBJ1-1|.
CASSEWGGRWTEAFF
TGTGCCAGCAGTGAATGGGGGGGGAGATGGACTGAAGCTTTCTTT
>TRBV30|few|TRBJ2-2|TRBD2
CAWSVGGTGELFF
TGTGCCTGGAGTGTCGGGGGGACCGGGGAGCTGTTTTTT
>TRBV28|.|TRBJ1-2|.
CASSNRVLYGYTF
TGTGCCAGCAGCAACAGGGTTCTCTATGGCTACACCTTC
>TRBV5-4|.|TRBJ2-1|TRBD1
CASSYSGGEQFF
TGTGCCAGCAGCTATTCAGGGGGTGAGCAGTTCTTC
>TRBV10-3|.|TRBJ2-7|.
CAIRSGQSLSYEQYF
TGTGCCATCAGAAGCGGACAGAGCCTCTCCTACGAGCAGTACTTC
>TRBV6-6|.|TRBJ2-7|.
CASSYRDLSYEQYF
TGTGCCAGCAGTTACAGGGACTTATCCTACGAGCAGTACTTC
>TRBV5-1|.|TRBJ1-3|TRBD1
CASSGQGTASSGNTIYF
TGCGCCAGCAGCGGCCAAGGGACAGCTAGCTCTGGAAACACCATATATTTT
>TRBV25-1|.|TRBJ2-5|TRBD1
CATLQGSPGTQYF
TGTGCCACCTTACAGGGGTCTCCGGGGACCCAGTACTTC
>TRBV18|once|TRBJ2-2|TRBD2
CASSPPTGGTGELFF
TGTGCCAGCTCACCACCAACGGGGGGCACCGGGGAGCTGTTTTTT
>TRBV4-3|few|TRBJ1-2|.
CASSQEAGQSYGYTF
TGCGCCAGCAGCCAAGAAGCCGGACAGAGTTATGGCTACACCTTC
>TRBV19|.|TRBJ1-4|TRBD1
CASSWGQALNEKLFF
TGTGCCAGTAGTTGGGGACAGGCCCTTAATGAAAAACTGTTTTTT
>TRBV11-3|.|TRBJ2-5|.
CASSLDLGAGQGETQYF
TGTGCCAGCAGCTTAGATCTTGGAGCGGGACAAGGAGAGACCCAGTACTTC
>TRBV5-4|.|TRBJ2-5|TRBD2
CASSLASSGSRETQYF
TGTGCCAGCAGCTTGGCCTCTAGCGGGAGTAGGGAGACCCAGTACTTC
>TRBV30|.|TRBJ1-2|.
CAWTNPHGREYGYTF
TGTGCCTGGACGAACCCCCACGGACGGGAATATGGCTACACCTTC
>TRBV4-1|.|TRBJ1-2|.
CASSPTATYGYTF
TGCGCCAGCAGCCCCACTGCTACCTATGGCTACACCTTC
>TRBV27|.|TRBJ1-2|TRBD1
CASSLGGTASNYGYTF
TGTGCCAGCAGTTTAGGCGGGACAGCCTCTAACTATGGCTACACCTTC
>TRBV5-1|.|TRBJ1-1|.
CASSPSGPMNTEAFF
TGCGCCAGCAGCCCATCAGGCCCCATGAACACTGAAGCTTTCTTT
>TRBV10-3|.|TRBJ2-3|.
CAIRGPLGRRDPDTQYF
TGTGCCATCAGGGGCCCCCTCGGCAGGAGGGACCCAGATACGCAGTATTTT
>TRBV11-2|once|TRBJ2-3|TRBD2
CASSLTPTSGLVDTQYF
TGTGCCAGCAGCTTAACCCCGACTAGCGGGTTGGTAGATACGCAGTATTTT
>TRBV5-4|few|TRBJ1-2|.
CASSRGADYGYTF
TGTGCCAGCAGTCGGGGGGCTGACTATGGCTACACCTTC
>TRBV10-3|few|TRBJ1-2|TRBD1
CAIRETGGSWYGYTF
TGTGCCATCAGGGAGACAGGGGGATCTTGGTATGGCTACACCTTC
>TRBV11-3|.|TRBJ1-1|TRBD1
CASSRTGFTEAFF
TGTGCCAGCAGCCGGACAGGGTTCACTGAAGCTTTCTTT
>TRBV19|.|TRBJ2-3|.
CASSRGLTDTQYF
TGTGCCAGTAGTAGGGGCCTCACAGATACGCAGTATTTT
>TRBV10-3|.|TRBJ1-5|.
CAISGVGGGRPQHF
TGTGCCATCAGTGGTGTGGGGGGGGGACGGCCCCAGCATTTT
>TRBV18|.|TRBJ2-7|TRBD2
CASSPPLAGAYEQYF
TGTGCCAGCTCACCACCGCTAGCGGGGGCATACGAGCAGTACTTC
>TRBV19|.|TRBJ1-2|.
CASSISWQVQSGGYTF
TGTGCCAGTAGTATTTCGTGGCAGGTGCAATCTGGTGGCTACACCTTC
>TRBV6-6|.|TRBJ1-5|TRBD1
CASRTRDRGSNQPQHF
TGTGCCAGCAGAACAAGGGACAGGGGCAGCAATCAGCCCCAGCATTTT
>TRBV19|.|TRBJ2-3|.
CASSKRSPDTQYF
TGTGCCAGTAGCAAGCGGAGCCCAGATACGCAGTATTTT
>TRBV14|.|TRBJ1-2|TRBD1
CASSQGDRGRANYGYTF
TGTGCCAGCAGCCAAGGTGACAGGGGACGAGCTAACTATGGCTACACCTTC
>TRBV5-6|few|TRBJ1-2|TRBD1
CASSPSLDREIYGYTF
TGTGCCAGCAGCCCCTCCCTGGACAGGGAAATTTATGGCTACACCTTC
>TRBV25-1|.|TRBJ1-1|.
CASSQGRSEAFF
TGTGCCAGCAGCCAGGGGAGATCTGAAGCTTTCTTT
>TRBV9|.|TRBJ2-3|.
CASSVQGGPGTSQYF
TGTGCCAGCAGCGTACAGGGGGGGCCCGGGACTAGTCAGTATTTT
>TRBV7-3|.|TRBJ2-2|TRBD2
CASSLGSGRGTGELFF
TGTGCCAGCAGCCTCGGCAGCGGGAGGGGAACCGGGGAGCTGTTTTTT
>TRBV7-2|.|TRBJ1-6|.
CASSLRGTAASPLHF
TGTGCCAGCAGCTTACGGGGGACCGCAGCTTCACCCCTCCACTTT
>TRBV10-3|.|TRBJ2-1|TRBD2
CAIRPTSGGGHEQFF
TGTGCCATCAGACCAACTAGCGGGGGGGGCCATGAGCAGTTCTTC
>TRBV4-2|.|TRBJ2-5|TRBD2
CASSPQREYPETQYF
TGTGCCAGCAGCCCCCAGCGGGAGTATCCAGAGACCCAGTACTTC
>TRBV28|.|TRBJ2-1|TRBD1
CASSSPGQINNEQFF
TGTGCCAGCAGTTCTCCGGGACAGATAAACAATGAGCAGTTCTTC
>TRBV19|.|TRBJ1-1|.
CASSAASGGDTEAFF
TGTGCCAGTAGCGCCGCGTCGGGGGGGGACACTGAAGCTTTCTTT